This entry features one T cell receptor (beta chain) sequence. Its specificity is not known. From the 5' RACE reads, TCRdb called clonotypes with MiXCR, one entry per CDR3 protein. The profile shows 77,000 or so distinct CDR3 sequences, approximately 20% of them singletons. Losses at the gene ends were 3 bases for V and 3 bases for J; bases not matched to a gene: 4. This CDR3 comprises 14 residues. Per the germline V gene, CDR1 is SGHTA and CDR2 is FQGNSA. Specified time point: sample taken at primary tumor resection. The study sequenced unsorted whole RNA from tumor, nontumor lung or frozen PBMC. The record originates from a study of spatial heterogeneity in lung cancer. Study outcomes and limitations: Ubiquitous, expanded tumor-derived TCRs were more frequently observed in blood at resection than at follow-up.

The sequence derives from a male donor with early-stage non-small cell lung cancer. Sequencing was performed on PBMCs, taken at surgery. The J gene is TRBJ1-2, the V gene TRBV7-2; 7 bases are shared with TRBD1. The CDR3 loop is CASSFYTGDYGYTF. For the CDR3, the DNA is TGTGCCAGCAGCTTCTATACAGGGGACTATGGCTACACCTTC. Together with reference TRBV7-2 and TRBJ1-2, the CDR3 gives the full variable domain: GAGVSQSPSNKVTEKGKDVELRCDPISGHTALYWYRQSLGQGLEFLIYFQGNSAPDKSGLPSDRFSAERTGGSVSTLTIQRTQQEDSAVYLCASSFYTGDYGYTFGSGTRLTVV.